A selection of T cell receptor beta chains follows, all from one sample in a study of cytomegalovirus exposure and HLA in healthy donors. The table came from immunoSEQ multiplex PCR; TCRdb's copy has only in-frame clones and leaves some out. The sample yields 150,000 to 250,000 clones, roughly 78% seen once. What was sequenced was PBMCs. These TCRs come from a woman aged 30 to 39 in good health and CMV-seropositive. Each CDR3 is given with its conserved first and last residue. Only some rows state a clone size, as once, few, many or a class for expanded clones.

cdr3_length clone_size j_call v_call cdr3_aa
14 - TRBJ2-7 TRBV15 CATSRDGQWDEQYF
15 - TRBJ2-7 TRBV11-3 CASSLGEPSSYEQYF
13 few TRBJ1-1 TRBV2 CASSGETNTEAFF
16 - TRBJ2-1 TRBV18 CASSRKREGLGNEQFF
17 - TRBJ2-5 TRBV7-9 CASSYRTSTLRGETQYF
13 once TRBJ2-7 TRBV29-1 CSVYRGYSYEQYF
15 once TRBJ1-2 TRBV5-1 CASSSTPERSYGYTF
13 - TRBJ1-1 TRBV6-1 CASSSRRNTEAFF
13 - TRBJ2-7 TRBV29-1 CSVRQGETYEQYF
14 - TRBJ1-1 TRBV6-5 CASRYRGPNTEAFF
13 once TRBJ2-3 TRBV4-3 CASSQEWAGTQYF
14 - TRBJ1-1 TRBV5-4 CASSLRDRVTEAFF
17 once TRBJ2-1 TRBV9 CASSVEGSGGAVDEQFF
13 - TRBJ2-5 TRBV27 CASSNKREETQYF
13 - TRBJ1-1 TRBV4-1 CASRGTSNTEAFF
21 - TRBJ1-5 TRBV5-1 CASSLKMERPTAAGFNQPQHF
13 - TRBJ2-7 TRBV11-3 CASSRGGNYEQYF
16 - TRBJ2-1 TRBV4-3 CASSFGQGYLRNEQFF
15 once TRBJ2-3 TRBV9 CASSGTSGSTDTQYF
14 - TRBJ1-2 TRBV11-2 CASSLTSAEYGYTF
15 - TRBJ2-7 TRBV5-4 CASSATGTGVYEQYF
11 once TRBJ2-7 TRBV25-1 CASSGGYEQYF
15 - TRBJ2-7 TRBV11-2 CASSLGGEAGYEQYF
16 - TRBJ2-1 TRBV6-4 CASSASLAGEYNEQFF
13 - TRBJ2-7 TRBV19 CASSPRTVGEQYF
15 - TRBJ2-7 TRBV30 CAWTNRGPGAYEQYF
15 - TRBJ2-6 TRBV11-3 CASTQGGAGANVLTF
15 few TRBJ1-2 TRBV5-1 CASSPQGRGWGGYTF
16 few TRBJ2-3 TRBV5-1 CASSWTSGGARDTQYF
17 - TRBJ2-1 TRBV10-3 CAISDSAGEVPWNEQFF
16 few TRBJ2-7 TRBV5-1 CASSLEPDSSYYEQYF
13 - TRBJ1-1 TRBV5-3 CARSLGSRCEAFF
15 - TRBJ2-1 TRBV9 CASSVRTGPSNEQFF
15 - TRBJ2-1 TRBV11-3 CASSLVGAPSQEQFF
14 - TRBJ2-4 TRBV28 CASSLATGLNIQYF
10 - TRBJ1-3 TRBV30 CAWEGAGVYF
13 - TRBJ1-1 TRBV29-1 CSVGRDTNTEAFF
17 - TRBJ2-3 TRBV9 CASSGLSGGGYTDTQYF
13 once TRBJ2-1 TRBV7-6 CASSLDRFNEQFF
16 - TRBJ2-1 TRBV5-4 CASSLLAGGGYNEQFF
10 - TRBJ2-7 TRBV29-1 CSVGEYEQYF
13 - TRBJ1-1 TRBV29-1 CSVNGQDQLGAFF
15 - TRBJ1-2 TRBV10-3 CAISESVTGESGYTF
15 - TRBJ2-7 TRBV7-2 CASSLRTSGRGEQYF
12 few TRBJ2-2 TRBV5-6 CASSSGAGELFF
16 few TRBJ2-7 TRBV6-5 CASSFSAGGTFYEQYF
16 - TRBJ2-7 TRBV10-2 CASSDLADSQTYEQYF
13 - TRBJ2-5 TRBV5-1 CASSLRGMKTQYF
14 - TRBJ2-5 TRBV5-5 CASSFSGIWETQYF
17 - TRBJ2-1 TRBV4-3 CASSGRPSRAPYNEQFF
15 - TRBJ2-3 TRBV5-1 CASSESGSSTDTQYF
13 - TRBJ2-7 TRBV6-5 CASSYSRSYEQYF
14 - TRBJ2-2 TRBV11-3 CASSLVGGNGELFF
17 - TRBJ2-2 TRBV5-1 CASSLVQGASNTGELFF
13 - TRBJ2-7 TRBV5-1 CASSQNRGREQYF
18 - TRBJ2-2 TRBV25-1 CASSGGQGAQDGTGELFF
18 - TRBJ2-6 TRBV11-2 CASSVRTGGSSGANVLTF
16 - TRBJ1-4 TRBV11-2 CASSSASGFRDEKLFF
15 - TRBJ1-3 TRBV19 CASTDRAFSGNTIYF
14 - TRBJ2-1 TRBV10-3 CAITGGGTNNEQFF